This passage covers 3 T cell receptor beta chains from one sample sequenced in a study of graft-versus-host responses after intestinal transplantation. These receptors have no known antigen. Profiled with immunoSEQ multiplex PCR; TCRdb holds only in-frame clones, not every one. The table has 85,000 to 90,000 clones, 80% to 95% seen once. Sample: unstimulated CD4+ T cells sorted from spleen or lymph node cells, taken before intestinal transplant. These receptor sequences come from a human donor who received an intestinal transplant.

This chain uses TRBV5-1 with TRBJ2-1; TRBD1 aligns across 8 bases. The CDR3 runs to 12 residues. Germline CDR1 SGHRS, CDR2 YFSETQ. Trimming at V came to 4 bases and at J to 12 bases, leaving 6 bases not matched to a gene. Here the CDR3 reads CASSLNRGWQFF. The CDR3 nucleotides are TGCGCCAGCAGCCTCAACAGGGGGTGGCAGTTCTTC.

This chain links TRBV6-5 with TRBJ1-6, with D uncertain. Trimming left V 2 bases short and J 7 bases short, with 6 bases between. The CDR3 loop spans 13 amino acids. Germline CDR1 and CDR2: MNHEY and SVGAGI. CDR3 residues: CASSYVENSPLHF. The CDR3 bases are TGTGCCAGCAGTTACGTCGAAAATTCACCCCTCCACTTT.

The chain links TRBV4-1 to TRBJ2-2; TRBD2 is a possible D gene (6 bases). Germline V gene data show CDR1 as MGHRA and CDR2 as YSYEKL. V lost 4 bases and J 1 base, leaving 10 bases between the germline ends. The CDR3 runs to 15 residues. The CDR3 DNA is TGCGCCAGCAGCCTAACGGGGGTGAACACCGGGGAGCTGTTTTTT. Its translation is CASSLTGVNTGELFF.